This T cell receptor (beta chain) was sequenced during a study of tumor-infiltrating lymphocytes in primary liver carcinoma. As for the study in general: These patients were men and women whose ages were 30 to 69 years. About 3.5 to 8 million productive TCRbeta reads were obtained from the samples, with similar numbers across tissue types. Findings of the study overall: Between tumor regions, pairs overlapped more than tumor-adjacent and tumor-blood pairs did.

Without any cell sorting, about 19-30 mg of bulk tissue yielded co-extracted RNA and DNA. Using a constant-region primer together with ProtoScript II reverse transcriptase, TCR beta cDNA was made from about 500 ng of total RNA. Amplification in three nested multiplex PCR rounds with slightly modified ARM-PCR gave rise to TCR beta libraries. It was with TRBV1-TRBV30 forward primers and a C-beta reverse primer that the first two PCR rounds were run, at approximately 10 cycles each. TCRdb recomputed calls from the multiplex PCR reads with MiXCR, one row per CDR3 protein. The data hold more than 70,000 distinct CDR3 sequences, with approximately 70% observed a single time. With regard to this clonotype: Its antigen remains unidentified.

The germline V gene has CDR1 ENHRY and CDR2 SYGVKD. V gave up 2 bases and J gave up 3 bases; unmatched junction bases: 4. The CDR3 extends over 16 amino acids. This chain connects TRBV10-3 to TRBJ2-6, with TRBD2 matching over 7 bases. This TCR derives from a man in his forties with primary liver carcinoma and hepatitis B virus infection. The sample was liver tumor tissue from sampling region 1. Documented subset: tumor region T1, superior pole. In DNA, the CDR3 is TGTGCCATCAGTGAGGGGGAGGGAATTGGGGCCAACGTCCTGACTTTC. It encodes CAISEGEGIGANVLTF.